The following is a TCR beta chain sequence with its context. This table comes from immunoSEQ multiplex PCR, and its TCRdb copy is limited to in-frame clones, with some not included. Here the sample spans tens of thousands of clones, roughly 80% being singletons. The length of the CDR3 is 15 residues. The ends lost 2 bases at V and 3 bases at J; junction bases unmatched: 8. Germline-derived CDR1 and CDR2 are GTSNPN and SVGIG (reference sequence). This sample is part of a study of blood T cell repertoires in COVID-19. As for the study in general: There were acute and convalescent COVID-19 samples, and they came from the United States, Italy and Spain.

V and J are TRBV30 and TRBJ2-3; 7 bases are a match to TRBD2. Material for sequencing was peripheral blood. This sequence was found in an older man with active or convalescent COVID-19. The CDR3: CAWSMGGSRTDTQYF. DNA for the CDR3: TGTGCCTGGAGTATGGGAGGGAGCAGAACAGATACGCAGTATTTT. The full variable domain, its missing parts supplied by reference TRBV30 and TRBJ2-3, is SQTIHQWPATLVQPVGSPLSLECTVEGTSNPNLYWYRQAAGRGLQLLFYSVGIGQISSEVPQNLSASRPQDRQFILSSKKLLLSDSGFYLCAWSMGGSRTDTQYFGPGTRLTVL.